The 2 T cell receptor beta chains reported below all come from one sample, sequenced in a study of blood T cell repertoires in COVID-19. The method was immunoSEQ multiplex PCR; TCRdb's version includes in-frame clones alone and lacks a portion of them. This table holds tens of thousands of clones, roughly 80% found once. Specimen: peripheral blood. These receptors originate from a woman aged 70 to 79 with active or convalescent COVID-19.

This chain's CDR3 is CASSLDRDYGYTF. CDR3 sequence (DNA): TGTGCCAGCAGCCTCGACAGGGACTATGGCTACACCTTC. The chain recombines TRBV3-1 (or the pseudogene TRBV3-2) with TRBJ1-2; 7 bases align to TRBD1. Germline-derived CDR1 and CDR2 are LGHDT and YNNKEL (reference sequence). After removal of 4 bases from V and 3 bases from J, the junction contained 2 bases not matched to a gene. The CDR3 is made up of 13 amino acids.

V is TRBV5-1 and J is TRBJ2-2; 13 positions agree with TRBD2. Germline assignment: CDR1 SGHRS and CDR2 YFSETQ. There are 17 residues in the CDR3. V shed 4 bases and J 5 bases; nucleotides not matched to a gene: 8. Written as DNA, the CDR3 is TGCGCCAGCAGCCTACTAGCGGGGGGGCCGTTAACCGGGGAGCTGTTTTTT. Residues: CASSLLAGGPLTGELFF.